One sample yielded the 15 T cell receptor beta chains listed below, sequenced in a study of blood T cell repertoires in COVID-19. TCRdb's copy holds only in-frame clones and misses some; the assay was immunoSEQ multiplex PCR. The table lists 75,000 to 85,000 clones, 88% of them singletons, with roughly 45% in the top ten. Sample: peripheral blood. The receptors here all came from a human donor in a cohort sampled during active COVID-19.

The chain is built from TRBV27 and TRBJ1-1; TRBD1 might be the D (6 bases). Germline CDR1 is MNHEY and CDR2 is SMNVEV (reference sequence). The CDR3 length is 13 residues. V was clipped by 3 bases and J by 7 bases, with 12 bases between them. In nucleotides, the CDR3 is TGTGCCAGCAGTTTTGGACAGTTTTTTGAAGCTTTCTTT. Translating gives CASSFGQFFEAFF.

V is TRBV11-3 and J is TRBJ1-3, with no clear D. This CDR3 is 12 amino acids long. Between the trimmed V and J ends, which lost 5 bases and 4 bases, there was a span of 6 bases. Germline values: CDR1 SGHNT, CDR2 YENEEA. The DNA for the CDR3 is TGTGCCAGCAGCCTTCAGGGAAACACCATATATTTT. Its translation: CASSLQGNTIYF.

This clone came up a few times. This chain joins TRBV6-6 and TRBJ2-5, with TRBD2 as a possible D gene (6 bases). V lost 2 bases, J lost 0 bases, and 10 bases lay in between. Looked up from germline, CDR1 is MNHNY and CDR2 is SVGAGI (reference sequence). The CDR3 spans 15 residues. CDR3 in amino acids: CASSYPGGYQETQYF. The CDR3 coding sequence is TGTGCCAGCAGTTACCCAGGAGGGTACCAAGAGACCCAGTACTTC.

The chain joins TRBV5-1 to TRBJ2-4; TRBD2 matches at 11 bases. The V gene's germline CDR1 is SGHRS and CDR2 YFSETQ. The CDR3 spans 16 residues. With V trimmed by 4 bases and J by 2 bases, 5 bases remained unmatched. Written as DNA, the CDR3 is TGCGCCAGCAGCACTACTAGCGGGAGAACCAAAAACATTCAGTACTTC. It is translated as CASSTTSGRTKNIQYF.

The chain recombines TRBV6-5 with TRBJ2-3; no clear D. V was shortened by 7 bases and J by 6 bases, with 8 bases between the two germline ends. The germline CDR1 and CDR2 sequences are MNHEY and SVGAGI. This CDR3 comprises 11 residues. CDR3 residues: CASMITDTQYF. The CDR3 DNA reads TGTGCCAGCATGATTACTGATACGCAGTATTTT.

The rearrangement links TRBV7-2 to TRBJ2-5, with TRBD2 matching 9 bases. Germline CDR1 SGHTA, CDR2 FQGNSA. The CDR3 runs 18 residues. J lost 3 bases, V lost 3 bases, and 14 bases had no gene match. The CDR3 here is CASSFGTSPMGGKETQYF. The CDR3 DNA reads as TGTGCCAGCAGCTTTGGGACTAGCCCGATGGGGGGGAAAGAGACCCAGTACTTC.

The chain is built from TRBV27 and TRBJ1-2; the match to TRBD1 covers 7 bases. CDR3 length: 15 amino acids. V lost 4 bases to trimming and J lost 4 bases; unmatched junction nucleotides: 9. Germline V gene data show CDR1 as MNHEY and CDR2 as SMNVEV (reference sequence). This CDR3 reads CASSSNVGTAYGYTF. The DNA of the CDR3 is TGTGCCAGCAGTTCCAATGTCGGGACAGCCTATGGCTACACCTTC.

This sequence joins TRBV11-1 and TRBJ2-1; TRBD2 might be the D (6 bases). V lost 5 bases to trimming and J lost 3 bases, with 14 bases between them. The CDR3 has 15 amino acids. The V gene's germline CDR1 is SGHAT and CDR2 FQDESV (reference sequence). The CDR3 loop is CASSRLGDGYNEQFF. In DNA form, the CDR3 reads TGTGCCAGCAGCCGACTAGGGGACGGCTACAATGAGCAGTTCTTC.

The chain is built from TRBV7-3 and TRBJ2-5; 9 nucleotides line up with TRBD2. Germline V gene data show CDR1 as SGHTA and CDR2 as FQGTGA. V dropped 5 bases and J dropped 1; count of bases not matched to a gene: 14. This CDR3 has 18 residues. The CDR3 reads CASSPRGLAGLVQETQYF. The CDR3 nucleotides read TGTGCCAGCAGCCCTCGTGGGCTAGCGGGACTAGTCCAAGAGACCCAGTACTTC.

The chain has TRBV7-2 and TRBJ2-3, with TRBD2 matching 10 bases. The germline V gene encodes CDR1 SGHTA and CDR2 FQGNSA. This CDR3 is built from 16 residues. J gave up 2 bases and V 1 base, and 3 bases lay outside the gene matches. CDR3 sequence reads: CASSLVSGGDTDTQYF. The CDR3 DNA reads as TGTGCCAGCAGCTTAGTAAGCGGGGGGGACACAGATACGCAGTATTTT.

The CDR3 DNA reads TGTGCCAGCAGCGTAGGTCAGGGGGCAACGGAGACCCAGTACTTC. Translation: CASSVGQGATETQYF. The chain couples TRBV9 to TRBJ2-5; TRBD1 aligns across 8 bases. The J segment lost 5 bases and the V segment lost 0 bases, leaving 6 bases of the junction unmatched. Germline-derived CDR1 and CDR2 are SGDLS and YYNGEE. The CDR3 length is 15 residues.

The chain employs TRBV6-4 and TRBJ1-4, with D tentatively TRBD1 (6 bases). The germline gives CDR1 MRHNA, CDR2 SNTAGT. Trimming took 6 bases from V and 8 from J, leaving 16 bases between them. The CDR3 is 14 amino acids. In nucleotides, the CDR3 is TGTGCCAGCAGAATAGCCAGACAGGCCGAAAAACTGTTTTTT. Its protein is CASRIARQAEKLFF.

CDR3 region: CASSLVPLAGGRNEQFF. CDR3 DNA sequence: TGCGCCAGCAGCTTGGTCCCTCTAGCGGGGGGGCGAAATGAGCAGTTCTTC. This sequence joins TRBV5-1 and TRBJ2-1; 12 nucleotides align to TRBD2. The trim removed 0 bases at V and 7 bases at J, leaving 8 bases unmatched. The germline gives CDR1 SGHRS, CDR2 YFSETQ. This CDR3 contains 17 residues.

The chain links TRBV7-9 to TRBJ1-1; D ambiguous. The ends were cut back, 8 bases at V and 1 base at J, with 11 bases in the middle. Germline CDR1 reads SEHNR; CDR2 reads FQNEAQ (reference sequence). The CDR3 spans 13 residues. The CDR3 reads CASVLPGNTEAFF. The DNA for the CDR3 is TGTGCCAGCGTCCTTCCAGGGAACACTGAAGCTTTCTTT.

This chain uses TRBV2 with TRBJ2-7; weak D call: TRBD1 (6 bases). This CDR3 spans 15 amino acids. The ends were cut back, 6 bases at V and 4 bases at J, with 19 bases in the middle. Germline V gene lookup returns CDR1 SNHLY and CDR2 FYNNEI. CDR3 sequence reads: CASRTGQLERYEQYF. In DNA form, the CDR3 reads TGTGCCAGCAGGACCGGACAGCTTGAGCGTTACGAGCAGTACTTC.